This entry lists 13 T cell receptor beta chains sequenced from one sample in a study of cytomegalovirus exposure and HLA in healthy donors. The PCR contained 60 Vbeta and 13 Jbeta primers. Repertoires were generated with immunoSEQ multiplex PCR, while TCRdb's copy carries only in-frame clones and drops some. The table has 100,000 to 150,000 clones, 75% to 80% seen once. The sample consisted of PBMCs. Receptors were obtained from an older woman in good health and CMV-seronegative.

The rearrangement links TRBV19 to TRBJ2-2; perhaps TRBD1 as D (5 bases). The CDR3 is 15 amino acids. Germline V lookup: CDR1 LNHDA, CDR2 SQIVND (reference sequence). Trimming left V 0 bases short and J 4 bases short, with 9 bases between. The CDR3 here is CASSIDLRGTGELFF. The DNA for the CDR3 is TGTGCCAGTAGTATAGATCTAAGGGGCACCGGGGAGCTGTTTTTT. The full variable domain, rest sourced from reference TRBV19 and TRBJ2-2, is DGGITQSPKYLFRKEGQNVTLSCEQNLNHDAMYWYRQDPGQGLRLIYYSQIVNDFQKGDIAEGYSVSREKKESFPLTVTSAQKNPTAFYLCASSIDLRGTGELFFGEGSRLTVL.

V usage is TRBV6-1 and J usage is TRBJ2-5, with D maybe TRBD1 (5 bases). The DNA end favors TRBJ2-7, so the J call may be wrong. This CDR3 is built from 12 residues. Germline V CDR1 and CDR2: MNHNS, SASEGT. The CDR3 sequence is CASEGASYEQYF. CDR3 coding DNA: TGTGCCAGTGAAGGGGCCTCCTACGAGCAGTACTTC.

The J gene is TRBJ1-3, the V gene TRBV5-1; TRBD1 might be the D (5 bases). The CDR3 is 16 amino acids. V dropped 4 bases and J dropped 2 bases, with 16 bases sitting between them. The germline V gene encodes CDR1 SGHRS and CDR2 YFSETQ. This CDR3 is CASSIAGTGTGNTIYF. The CDR3, as DNA: TGCGCCAGCAGCATAGCCGGGACTGGCACTGGAAACACCATATATTTT.

The chain carries TRBV2 and TRBJ2-3, with D hard to call. CDR1 is SNHLY and CDR2 is FYNNEI in the germline V gene. The CDR3 extends over 12 amino acids. Trimming left V 5 bases short and J 6 bases short, with 9 bases between. CDR3 amino acids: CASSQTTDTQYF. In DNA form, the CDR3 reads TGTGCCAGCAGTCAAACTACGGATACGCAGTATTTT.

This chain links TRBV28 with TRBJ2-7; 12 positions match TRBD2. The J segment lost 0 bases and the V segment lost 8 bases, leaving 5 bases of the junction unmatched. The CDR3 totals 15 residues. From germline, CDR1 is MDHEN and CDR2 SYDVKM. CDR3 nucleotides: TGTGCCAGCCGGACTAGCGGGATCTCCTCCTACGAGCAGTACTTC. Its protein product is CASRTSGISSYEQYF.

This clone was recorded once. The chain couples TRBV2 to TRBJ2-6, with 10 bases aligning to TRBD1. Germline V CDR1 and CDR2: SNHLY, FYNNEI. The CDR3 is 17 residues long. J gave up 3 bases and V 6 bases, and 8 bases lay outside the gene matches. The CDR3 bases are TGTGCCAGCAGACCGGGACAGGGGTTAAGTGGGGCCAACGTCCTGACTTTC. Protein product: CASRPGQGLSGANVLTF.

The V call is TRBV4-1, the J call TRBJ2-7; TRBD1 agrees at 7 bases. Trimming took 3 bases from V and 3 from J; bases not matched to a gene: 5. Germline V gene data show CDR1 as MGHRA and CDR2 as YSYEKL. This CDR3 region has 14 residues. CDR3 sequence: CASSQPRQGYEQYF. CDR3 coding DNA: TGCGCCAGCAGCCAGCCAAGACAGGGCTACGAGCAGTACTTC.

J is TRBJ2-2 and V is TRBV19; a weak D match, TRBD1 (6 bases). V dropped 6 bases and J dropped 7 bases, with 12 bases sitting between them. The CDR3 runs 13 residues. Looked up from germline, CDR1 is LNHDA and CDR2 is SQIVND (reference sequence). CDR3: CASRTGTYGELFF. CDR3 DNA: TGTGCCAGTAGGACCGGGACATACGGGGAGCTGTTTTTT.

A remark on this clone: Because the CDR3 is missing its conserved closing phenylalanine or tryptophan, this is likely a read error. The chain has TRBV6-5 and TRBJ1-5; D is unclear. The CDR3 is 13 amino acids. Germline loops: CDR1 MNHEY, CDR2 SVGAGI. The chain's CDR3 is CASSYRSNQPQHS. The CDR3 DNA follows: TGCGCCAGCAGTTACCGGAGCAATCAGCCCCAGCATTCT.

The rearrangement uses TRBV11-2 and TRBJ1-1, with 10 bases lining up with TRBD1. Germline V gives CDR1 SGHAT, CDR2 FQNNGV. The CDR3 is 16 amino acids. J gave up 1 base and V 5 bases, and 7 bases lay outside the gene matches. The CDR3 coding sequence is TGTGCCAGCAGCCGGCCCGGGACAGGGGCGAACACTGAAGCTTTCTTT. Amino acid sequence: CASSRPGTGANTEAFF.

The table lists this clone with a few counts. This sequence joins TRBV6-1 and TRBJ1-4; 12 bases map to TRBD1. This CDR3 is 13 amino acids long. The V segment lost 8 bases and the J segment 7 bases; nucleotides outside the gene matches: 2. The germline V gene encodes CDR1 MNHNS and CDR2 SASEGT. CDR3 sequence (DNA): TGTGCCAGCGGGGACAGGGGGCGTGAAAAACTGTTTTTT. Encoded protein: CASGDRGREKLFF.

With respect to this clone: The junction and the germline gene differ at one end; a read error may be behind it. The chain has TRBV7-7 and TRBJ2-5; D may be TRBD2 (5 bases). The CDR3 is made up of 15 amino acids. CDR1 is SSHAT and CDR2 is FNYEAQ in the germline V gene (reference sequence). CDR3 in amino acids: CASSLNWGVQETQYF. CDR3 DNA: TGTGCTAGCAGCTTAAATTGGGGAGTCCAAGAGACCCAGTACTTC.

The rearrangement uses TRBV2 and TRBJ1-5; 7 positions agree with TRBD1. V dropped 8 bases and J dropped 4; count of bases not matched to a gene: 8. This CDR3 comprises 14 residues. Germline V gives CDR1 SNHLY, CDR2 FYNNEI. The CDR3, as DNA: TGTGCCAGCGGCAGGTCAGGGGGGAATCAGCCCCAGCATTTT. This translates into CASGRSGGNQPQHF. Variable domain in full (rest from reference TRBV2 and TRBJ1-5): EPEVTQTPSHQVTQMGQEVILRCVPISNHLYFYWYRQILGQKVEFLVSFYNNEISEKSEIFDDQFSVERPDGSNFTLKIRSTKLEDSAMYFCASGRSGGNQPQHFGDGTRLSIL.